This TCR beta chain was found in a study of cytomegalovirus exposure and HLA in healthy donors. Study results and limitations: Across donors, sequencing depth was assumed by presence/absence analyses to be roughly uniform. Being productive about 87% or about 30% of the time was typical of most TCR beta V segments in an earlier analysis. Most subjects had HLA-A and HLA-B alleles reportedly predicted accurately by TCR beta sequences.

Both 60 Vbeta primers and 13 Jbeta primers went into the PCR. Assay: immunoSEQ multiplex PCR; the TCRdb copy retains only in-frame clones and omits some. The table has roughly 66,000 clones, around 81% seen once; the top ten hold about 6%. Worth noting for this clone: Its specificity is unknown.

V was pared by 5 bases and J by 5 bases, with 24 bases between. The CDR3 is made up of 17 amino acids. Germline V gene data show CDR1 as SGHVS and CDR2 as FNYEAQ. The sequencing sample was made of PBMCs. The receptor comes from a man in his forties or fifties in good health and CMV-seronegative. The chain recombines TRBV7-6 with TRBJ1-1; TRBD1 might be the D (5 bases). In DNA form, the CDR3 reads TGTGCCAGCAGCCATTCCGGTGGCGGGGGATCTGGAACTGAAGCTTTCTTT. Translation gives CASSHSGGGGSGTEAFF.